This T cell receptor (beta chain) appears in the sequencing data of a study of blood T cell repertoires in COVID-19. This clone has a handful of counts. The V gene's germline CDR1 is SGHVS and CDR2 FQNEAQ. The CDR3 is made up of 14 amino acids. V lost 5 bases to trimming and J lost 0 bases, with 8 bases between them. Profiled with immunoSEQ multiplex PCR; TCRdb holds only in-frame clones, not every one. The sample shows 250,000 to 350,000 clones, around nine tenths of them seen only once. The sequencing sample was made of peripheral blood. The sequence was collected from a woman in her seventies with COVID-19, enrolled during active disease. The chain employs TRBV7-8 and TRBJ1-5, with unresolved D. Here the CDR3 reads CASSRLSSNQPQHF. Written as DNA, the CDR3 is TGTGCCAGCAGCCGACTCAGTAGCAATCAGCCCCAGCATTTT.